Listed below are T cell receptor beta chains from one sample, sequenced in a study of siplizumab effects on memory and regulatory T cells. Assay: immunoSEQ multiplex PCR; the TCRdb copy retains only in-frame clones and omits some. Of about 98,000 clones detected, approximately 90% appear once; the ten largest clones hold 1% to 1.3%. Input material: CD4+ T cells sorted from blood. The receptors stem from a human donor in good health. CDR3s include the opening cysteine and the closing phenylalanine or tryptophan. A D gene is named only where the DNA matches it firmly. Size is omitted from some rows. Given values are once, few, many or a class for expanded clones.

. | TRBJ2-3 | TRBV5-4 | TRBD2 | CASSLLGTSTDTQYF | TGTGCCAGCAGCTTGTTGGGGACTAGTACAGATACGCAGTATTTT
. | TRBJ2-1 | TRBV7-9 | . | CASSLERVGDEQFF | TGTGCCAGCAGCTTGGAGCGGGTGGGGGATGAGCAGTTCTTC
. | TRBJ2-5 | TRBV28 | . | CATLGGPPQTQYF | TGTGCCACCTTGGGGGGGCCCCCGCAGACCCAGTACTTC
once | TRBJ2-5 | TRBV28 | . | CASSKETQYF | TGTGCCAGCAGTAAAGAGACCCAGTACTTC
. | TRBJ1-2 | TRBV6-7 | . | CASPLGVTAYGYTF | TGTGCCAGCCCATTAGGAGTGACTGCCTATGGCTACACCTTC
. | TRBJ2-1 | TRBV5-1 | . | CASSSRKDISYNEQFF | TGCGCCAGCAGCTCACGGAAAGACATCTCCTACAATGAGCAGTTCTTC
once | TRBJ1-5 | TRBV30 | . | CAWSVGQTEPQHF | TGTGCCTGGAGTGTTGGCCAAACGGAGCCCCAGCATTTT
. | TRBJ2-7 | TRBV27 | TRBD1 | CASSYTLDRASYEQYF | TGTGCCAGCAGTTACACCTTGGACAGGGCATCCTACGAGCAGTACTTC
few | TRBJ2-7 | TRBV28 | . | CASSSLGAAKSYEQYF | TGTGCCAGCAGCTCCCTCGGGGCCGCAAAGTCCTACGAGCAGTACTTC
. | TRBJ1-2 | TRBV5-1 | . | CASSSDPLGQGYTF | TGCGCCAGCAGCTCTGACCCCCTAGGACAAGGCTACACCTTC
. | TRBJ1-3 | TRBV30 | . | CAWSDEVGNTIYF | TGTGCCTGGAGTGATGAGGTCGGAAACACCATATATTTT
. | TRBJ2-7 | TRBV2 | . | CASSVWIHEQYF | TGTGCCAGCAGTGTTTGGATCCACGAGCAGTACTTC
once | TRBJ2-2 | TRBV6-5 | . | CASSYSSGASTGELFF | TGTGCCAGCAGTTACTCGTCGGGGGCGAGCACCGGGGAGCTGTTTTTT
once | TRBJ2-1 | TRBV10-3 | TRBD2 | CAISESAGDEQFF | TGTGCCATCAGTGAGTCGGCGGGGGATGAGCAGTTCTTC
. | TRBJ1-1 | TRBV5-1 | . | CASSRWTNTGTTEAFF | TGCGCCAGCAGCCGATGGACGAATACAGGGACCACTGAAGCTTTCTTT
. | TRBJ2-6 | TRBV27 | . | CASRFGSRTGANVLTF | TGTGCCAGTAGGTTTGGGTCGAGGACTGGGGCCAACGTCCTGACTTTC
few | TRBJ2-5 | TRBV5-1 | . | CASSYGQIQETQYF | TGCGCCAGCAGCTACGGACAGATTCAAGAGACCCAGTACTTC
. | TRBJ2-5 | TRBV1 | . | CTSSQDLRLLIALYQETQYF | TGCACCAGCAGCCAAGATCTCCGGCTGCTTATAGCCCTTTACCAAGAGACCCAGTACTTC
. | TRBJ2-7 | TRBV15 | TRBD2 | CATSRGLAGSYEQYF | TGTGCCACCAGCAGAGGCCTAGCGGGGAGCTACGAGCAGTACTTC
. | TRBJ2-7 | TRBV4-1 | TRBD2 | CASSQAAGVRYEQYF | TGCGCCAGCAGCCAAGCAGCGGGAGTTAGGTACGAGCAGTACTTC